The T cell receptor beta chain described here comes from a study of T cells in women clearing cervical HPV infection. Study summary: Control women cleared a single incident HPV16 infection within 12 months. Controls gave blood once infection was undetectable; cases at lesion identification. Study findings and constraints: Effector/memory and HPV-specific T cells were not isolated, and association timing is unknown.

Concerning this clone: Its antigen remains unknown.

The method was immunoSEQ multiplex PCR; TCRdb's version includes in-frame clones alone and lacks a portion of them. The sample has 40,000 to 60,000 clones. MY09/MY11 PCR detected cervical HPV DNA; dot-blot assigned genotypes. This clonotype was obtained from a woman between 18 and 70 years old with a cervical HPV16 infection that either progressed to CIN3+ or cleared (not recorded which). Sequenced: blood buffy coat.

The CDR3 loop is CASSVDRRYQYF. CDR3 DNA, as far as it was read: TGCGCCAGCAGCGTCGACAGGCGCTAT. The chain recombines TRBV5-1 with TRBJ2-4, with D perhaps matching TRBD1 (6 bases). The read stops 3 residues short of the end of the CDR3; the missing end is completed from the germline J gene. The germline CDR1 and CDR2 sequences are SGHRS and YFSETQ. The CDR3 is 12 amino acids.